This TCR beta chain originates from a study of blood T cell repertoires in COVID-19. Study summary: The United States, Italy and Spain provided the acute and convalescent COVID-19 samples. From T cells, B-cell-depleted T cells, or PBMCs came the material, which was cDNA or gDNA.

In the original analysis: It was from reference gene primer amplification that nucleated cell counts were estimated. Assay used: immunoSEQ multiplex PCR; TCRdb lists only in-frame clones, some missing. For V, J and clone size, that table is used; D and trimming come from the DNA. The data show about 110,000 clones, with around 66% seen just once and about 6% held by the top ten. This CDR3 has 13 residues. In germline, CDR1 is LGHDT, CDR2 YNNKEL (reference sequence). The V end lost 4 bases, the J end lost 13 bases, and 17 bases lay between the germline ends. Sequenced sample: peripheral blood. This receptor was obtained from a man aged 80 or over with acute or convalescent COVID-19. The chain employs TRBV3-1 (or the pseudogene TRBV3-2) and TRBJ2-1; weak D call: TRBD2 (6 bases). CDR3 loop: CASSPGTAASQFF. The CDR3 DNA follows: TGTGCCAGCAGCCCTGGGACTGCAGCCTCCCAGTTCTTC.